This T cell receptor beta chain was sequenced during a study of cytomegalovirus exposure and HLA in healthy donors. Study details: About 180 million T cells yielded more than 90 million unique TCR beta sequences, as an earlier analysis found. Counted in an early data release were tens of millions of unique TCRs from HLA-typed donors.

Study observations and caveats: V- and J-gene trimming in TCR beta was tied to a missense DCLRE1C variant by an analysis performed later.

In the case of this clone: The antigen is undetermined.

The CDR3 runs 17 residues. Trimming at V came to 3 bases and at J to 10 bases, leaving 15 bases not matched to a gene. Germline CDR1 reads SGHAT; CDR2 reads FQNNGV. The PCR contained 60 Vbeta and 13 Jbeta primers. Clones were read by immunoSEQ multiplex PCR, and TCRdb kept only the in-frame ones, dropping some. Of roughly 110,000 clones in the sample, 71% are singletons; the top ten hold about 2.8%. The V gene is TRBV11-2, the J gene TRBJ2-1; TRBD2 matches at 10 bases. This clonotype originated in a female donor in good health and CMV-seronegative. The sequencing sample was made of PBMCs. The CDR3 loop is CASSLHQVAGGREEQFF. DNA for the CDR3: TGTGCCAGCAGCTTGCATCAGGTAGCGGGAGGCCGGGAAGAGCAGTTCTTC. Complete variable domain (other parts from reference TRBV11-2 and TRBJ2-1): EAGVAQSPRYKIIEKRQSVAFWCNPISGHATLYWYQQILGQGPKLLIQFQNNGVVDDSQLPKDRFSAERLKGVDSTLKIQPAKLEDSAVYLCASSLHQVAGGREEQFFGPGTRLTVL.